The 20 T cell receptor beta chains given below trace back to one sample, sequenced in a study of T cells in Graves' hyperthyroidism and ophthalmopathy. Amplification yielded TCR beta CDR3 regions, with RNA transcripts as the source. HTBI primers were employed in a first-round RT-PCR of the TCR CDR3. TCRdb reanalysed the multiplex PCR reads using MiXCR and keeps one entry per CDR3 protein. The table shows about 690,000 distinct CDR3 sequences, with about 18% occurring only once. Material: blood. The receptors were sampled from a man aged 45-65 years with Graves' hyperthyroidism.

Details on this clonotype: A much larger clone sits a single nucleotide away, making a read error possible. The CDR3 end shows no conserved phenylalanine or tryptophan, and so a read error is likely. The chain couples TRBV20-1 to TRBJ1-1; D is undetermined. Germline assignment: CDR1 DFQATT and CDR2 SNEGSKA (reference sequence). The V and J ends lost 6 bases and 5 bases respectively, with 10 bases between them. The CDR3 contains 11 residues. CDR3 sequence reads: CSAAQRTEAFL. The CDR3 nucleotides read TGCAGTGCCGCGCAGAGAACTGAAGCTTTCTTA.

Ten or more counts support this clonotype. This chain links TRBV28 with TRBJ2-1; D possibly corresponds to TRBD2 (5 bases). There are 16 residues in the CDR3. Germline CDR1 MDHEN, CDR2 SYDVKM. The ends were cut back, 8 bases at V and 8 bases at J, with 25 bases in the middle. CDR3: CASESLSGSLPHEQFF. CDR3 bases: TGTGCCAGCGAATCTCTCTCGGGGTCCCTTCCCCATGAGCAGTTCTTC.

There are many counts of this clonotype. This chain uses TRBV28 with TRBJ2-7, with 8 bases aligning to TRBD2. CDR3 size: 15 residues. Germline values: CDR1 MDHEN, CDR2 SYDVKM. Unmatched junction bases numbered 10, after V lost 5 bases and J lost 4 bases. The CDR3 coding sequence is TGTGCCAGCAGTCCCAATATTGCGGGAGGTTACGAGCAGTACTTC. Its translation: CASSPNIAGGYEQYF.

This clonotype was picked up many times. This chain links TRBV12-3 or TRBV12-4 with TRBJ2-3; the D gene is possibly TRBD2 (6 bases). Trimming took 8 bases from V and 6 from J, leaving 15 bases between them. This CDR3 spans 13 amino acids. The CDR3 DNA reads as TGTGCCAGCGGGAGGAGGGGAGTTGATACGCAGTATTTT. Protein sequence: CASGRRGVDTQYF.

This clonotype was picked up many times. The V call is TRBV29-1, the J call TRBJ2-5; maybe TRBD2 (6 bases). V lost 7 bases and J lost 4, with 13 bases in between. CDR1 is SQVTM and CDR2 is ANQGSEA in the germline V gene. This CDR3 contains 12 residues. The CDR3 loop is CSAWAGRETQYF. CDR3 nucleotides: TGCAGCGCCTGGGCCGGGAGAGAGACCCAGTACTTC.

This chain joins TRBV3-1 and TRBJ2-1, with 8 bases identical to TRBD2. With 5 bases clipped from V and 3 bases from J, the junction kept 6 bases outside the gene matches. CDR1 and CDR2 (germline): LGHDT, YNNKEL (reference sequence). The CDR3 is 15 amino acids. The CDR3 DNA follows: TGTGCCAGCAGCAAAATCAGCGGGAGCTACAATGAGCAGTTCTTC. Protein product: CASSKISGSYNEQFF.

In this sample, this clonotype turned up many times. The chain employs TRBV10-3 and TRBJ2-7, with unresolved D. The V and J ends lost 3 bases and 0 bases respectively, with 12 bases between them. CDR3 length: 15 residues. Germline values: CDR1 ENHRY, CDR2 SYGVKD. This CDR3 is CAISDSLVNSYEQYF. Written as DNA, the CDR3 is TGTGCCATCAGTGATTCCCTGGTCAACTCCTACGAGCAGTACTTC.

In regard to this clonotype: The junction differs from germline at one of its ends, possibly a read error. The CDR3 region is CASSQVITDAFF. Here the CDR3 DNA reads TGTGCCAGCAGCCAAGTGATTACTGACGCTTTCTTT. V usage is TRBV3-1 and J usage is TRBJ1-1; D is uncertain. The CDR3 spans 12 residues. Germline CDR1 reads LGHDT; CDR2 reads YNNKEL (reference sequence).

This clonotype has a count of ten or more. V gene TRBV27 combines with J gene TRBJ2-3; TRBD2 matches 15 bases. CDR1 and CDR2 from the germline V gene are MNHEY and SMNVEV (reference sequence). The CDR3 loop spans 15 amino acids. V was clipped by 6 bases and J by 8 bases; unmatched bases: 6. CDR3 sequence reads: CASRDRTSGRVTQYF. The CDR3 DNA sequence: TGTGCCAGCAGGGATCGGACTAGCGGGAGGGTTACGCAGTATTTT.

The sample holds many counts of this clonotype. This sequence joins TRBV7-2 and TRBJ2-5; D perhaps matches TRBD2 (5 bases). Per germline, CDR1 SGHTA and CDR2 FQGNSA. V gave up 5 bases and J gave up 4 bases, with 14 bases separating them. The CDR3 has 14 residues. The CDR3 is CASSQPGEGETQYF. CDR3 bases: TGTGCCAGCAGCCAGCCGGGCGAGGGAGAGACCCAGTACTTC.

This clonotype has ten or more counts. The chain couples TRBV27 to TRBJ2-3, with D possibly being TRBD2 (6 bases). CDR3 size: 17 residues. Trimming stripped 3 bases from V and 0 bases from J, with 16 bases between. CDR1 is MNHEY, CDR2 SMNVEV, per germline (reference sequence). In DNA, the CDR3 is TGTGCCAGCAGTTTCTCATATAGCGGATCTAGCACAGATACGCAGTATTTT. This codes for CASSFSYSGSSTDTQYF.

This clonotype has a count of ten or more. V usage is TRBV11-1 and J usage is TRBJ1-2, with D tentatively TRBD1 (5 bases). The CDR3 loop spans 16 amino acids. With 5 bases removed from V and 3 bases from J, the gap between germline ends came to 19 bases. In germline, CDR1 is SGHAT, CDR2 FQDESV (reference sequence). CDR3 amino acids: CASSLSGREVDYGYTF. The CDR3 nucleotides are TGTGCCAGCAGCCTAAGTGGCAGGGAGGTGGACTATGGCTACACCTTC.

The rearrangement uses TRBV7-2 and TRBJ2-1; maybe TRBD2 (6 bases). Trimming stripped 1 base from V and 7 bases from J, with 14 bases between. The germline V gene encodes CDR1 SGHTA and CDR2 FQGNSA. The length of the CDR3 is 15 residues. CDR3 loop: CASSLVSLGGNEQFF. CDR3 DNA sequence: TGTGCCAGCAGCTTAGTAAGTCTAGGAGGGAATGAGCAGTTCTTC. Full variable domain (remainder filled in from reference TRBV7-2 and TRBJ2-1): GAGVSQSPSNKVTEKGKDVELRCDPISGHTALYWYRQSLGQGLEFLIYFQGNSAPDKSGLPSDRFSAERTGGSVSTLTIQRTQQEDSAVYLCASSLVSLGGNEQFFGPGTRLTVL.

The CDR3 DNA is TGTGCCAGCAGCCCAAAGTGGGGAGAGACCCAGTACTTC. It translates to CASSPKWGETQYF. J is TRBJ2-5 and V is TRBV9; no firm D call. CDR3 length: 13 residues. Germline CDR1 and CDR2: SGDLS and YYNGEE. Trimming took off 4 bases at V and 4 bases at J, with 11 bases between the two ends.

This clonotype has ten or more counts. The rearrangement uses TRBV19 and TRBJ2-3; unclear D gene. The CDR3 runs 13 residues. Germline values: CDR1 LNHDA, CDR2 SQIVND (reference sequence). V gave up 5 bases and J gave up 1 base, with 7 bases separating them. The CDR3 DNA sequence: TGTGCCAGTAGTGACCAGGGCACAGATACGCAGTATTTT. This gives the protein CASSDQGTDTQYF. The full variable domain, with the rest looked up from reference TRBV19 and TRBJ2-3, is DGGITQSPKYLFRKEGQNVTLSCEQNLNHDAMYWYRQDPGQGLRLIYYSQIVNDFQKGDIAEGYSVSREKKESFPLTVTSAQKNPTAFYLCASSDQGTDTQYFGPGTRLTVL.

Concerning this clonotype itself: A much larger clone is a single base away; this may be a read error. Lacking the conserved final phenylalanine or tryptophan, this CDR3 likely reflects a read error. The CDR3 here is CASSQGGRTYEQYL. DNA for the CDR3: TGTGCCAGCAGCCAGGGCGGGAGAACGTACGAGCAGTACCTC. This sequence joins TRBV14 and TRBJ2-7, with 7 bases lining up with TRBD2. From germline, CDR1 is SGHDN and CDR2 FVKESK. This CDR3 has 14 residues. Unmatched junction bases numbered 6, after V lost 3 bases and J lost 4 bases.

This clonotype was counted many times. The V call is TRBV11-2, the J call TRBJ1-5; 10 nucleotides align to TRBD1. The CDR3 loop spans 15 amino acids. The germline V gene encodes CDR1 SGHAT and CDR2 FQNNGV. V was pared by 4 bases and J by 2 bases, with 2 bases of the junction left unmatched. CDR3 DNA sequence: TGTGCCAGCAGCTCGGACAGGGGGGGCAATCAGCCCCAGCATTTT. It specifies CASSSDRGGNQPQHF.

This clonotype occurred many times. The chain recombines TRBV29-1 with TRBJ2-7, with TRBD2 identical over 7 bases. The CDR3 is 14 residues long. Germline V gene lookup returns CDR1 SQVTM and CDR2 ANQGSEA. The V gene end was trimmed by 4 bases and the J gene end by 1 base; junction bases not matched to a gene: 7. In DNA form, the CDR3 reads TGCAGCGTTGTTACACAAGCGGGATCCTACGAGCAGTACTTC. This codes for CSVVTQAGSYEQYF.

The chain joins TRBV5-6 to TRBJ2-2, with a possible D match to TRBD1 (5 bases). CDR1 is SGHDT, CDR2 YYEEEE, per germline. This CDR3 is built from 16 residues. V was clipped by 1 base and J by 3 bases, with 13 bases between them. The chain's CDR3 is CASSLSPQAYTGELFF. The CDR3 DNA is TGTGCCAGCAGCTTGTCACCACAGGCGTACACCGGGGAGCTGTTTTTT.

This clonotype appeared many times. CDR3 coding DNA: TGTGCCAGCAGCTTGCAAGGAAACACCATATATTTT. Protein: CASSLQGNTIYF. The chain couples TRBV5-6 to TRBJ1-3; D gene unclear. Trimming removed 1 base at V and 4 bases at J, with 3 bases between. The CDR3 loop spans 12 amino acids. Per the germline V gene, CDR1 is SGHDT and CDR2 is YYEEEE.